This passage covers 14 T cell receptor beta chains from one sample sequenced in a study of early T cells in non-severe SARS-CoV-2 infection. TCRdb used MiXCR to reprocess the 5' RACE reads, holding one entry per CDR3 protein. The sample contains around 44,000 distinct CDR3 sequences, around 6.3% of which appear only once. Here the sequenced sample was whole blood, taken at baseline. The source is an adult who was a healthcare worker with PCR-confirmed SARS-CoV-2 infection or an uninfected control (not recorded which).

This clonotype was seen repeatedly, ten times or more. The CDR3 DNA sequence: TGTGCCAGCAGTTTCCACAGGGAAAGCACAGATACGCAGTATTTT. Translation: CASSFHRESTDTQYF. The genes are TRBV28 and TRBJ2-3; D perhaps matches TRBD1 (6 bases). The germline CDR1 and CDR2 sequences are MDHEN and SYDVKM. Trimming took 3 bases from V and 0 from J, leaving 10 bases between them. The CDR3 totals 15 residues.

This clonotype was seen repeatedly, ten times or more. The chain couples TRBV18 to TRBJ1-3; D not certain. In germline, CDR1 is KGHSH, CDR2 LQKENI. The germline V and J ends were trimmed by 3 bases and 0 bases, with 18 bases remaining between them. This CDR3 region has 18 residues. CDR3 region: CASSPALTPHHSGNTIYF. The DNA for the CDR3 is TGTGCCAGCTCACCCGCCTTAACGCCGCACCACTCTGGAAACACCATATATTTT.

This clonotype was observed a few times. The chain is built from TRBV19 and TRBJ2-7; D is perhaps TRBD1 or TRBD2 (5 bases each). The CDR3 has 13 residues. Germline loops: CDR1 LNHDA, CDR2 SQIVND (reference sequence). V lost 11 bases to trimming and J lost 4 bases, with 18 bases between them. The DNA of the CDR3 is TGTGCCGGAAGAGGGGAAGAAGTTTACGAGCAGTACTTC. This gives the protein CAGRGEEVYEQYF.

This clonotype was recorded at least ten times. This chain links TRBV19 with TRBJ1-6, with 7 bases identical to TRBD1. The CDR3 totals 16 residues. Germline CDR1 LNHDA, CDR2 SQIVND (reference sequence). The V and J ends lost 0 bases and 5 bases, in that order; junction bases with no gene match: 4. CDR3 in DNA: TGTGCCAGTAGTATAGATCGGGACAGCAATAATTCACCCCTCCACTTT. This encodes CASSIDRDSNNSPLHF.

This sequence joins TRBV4-1 and TRBJ2-3; 8 nucleotides agree with TRBD2. Germline trimming cut 1 base from V and 1 base from J; bases unmatched to any gene: 1. This CDR3 is 15 amino acids long. CDR1 is MGHRA, CDR2 YSYEKL, per germline. CDR3 loop: CASSQATSGTDTQYF. The CDR3 DNA sequence: TGCGCCAGCAGCCAAGCGACTAGCGGCACAGATACGCAGTATTTT.

This sequence joins TRBV10-3 and TRBJ1-2; tentatively, D is TRBD1 (5 bases). This CDR3 has 13 residues. Germline CDR1 and CDR2: ENHRY and SYGVKD. V was clipped by 0 bases and J by 3 bases, with 5 bases between them. The CDR3, as DNA: TGTGCCATCAGTGAGTCCAGGGACTATGGCTACACCTTC. Amino acid sequence: CAISESRDYGYTF.

The CDR3 coding sequence is TGCAGTGCTAGAGATCAAGGGGGGAGAAATGAGCAGTTCTTC. It codes for CSARDQGGRNEQFF. This chain uses TRBV20-1 with TRBJ2-1; D may match TRBD1 or TRBD2 (6 bases each). CDR1 is DFQATT and CDR2 is SNEGSKA in the germline V gene (reference sequence). V was trimmed by 0 bases and J by 7 bases, leaving 13 bases between them. The CDR3 spans 14 residues.

The chain carries TRBV13 and TRBJ1-2, with no clear D. The germline CDR1 and CDR2 sequences are PRHDT and FYEKMQ (reference sequence). The CDR3 is 14 amino acids. The V gene lost 0 bases and the J gene lost 5 bases, with 10 bases spanning the gap. The CDR3 sequence is CASSLGTVTYGYTF. CDR3 DNA: TGTGCCAGCAGCTTAGGTACAGTTACTTATGGCTACACCTTC.

This clonotype was seen a few times. This chain links TRBV7-8 with TRBJ2-7; D may be TRBD2 (7 bases). Germline V gene lookup returns CDR1 SGHVS and CDR2 FQNEAQ. The CDR3 spans 16 residues. Between the trimmed V and J ends, which lost 4 bases and 7 bases, there was a span of 23 bases. CDR3 nucleotides: TGTGCCAGCAGCTACTACCCGAGGGGGGGGCTTCGTGAGCAGTACTTC. Amino acids: CASSYYPRGGLREQYF. The full variable domain, in which reference TRBV7-8 and TRBJ2-7 provide the parts outside the CDR3, is GAGVSQSPRYKVAKRGQDVALRCDPISGHVSLFWYQQALGQGPEFLTYFQNEAQLDKSGLPSDRFFAERPEGSVSTLKIQRTQQEDSAVYLCASSYYPRGGLREQYFGPGTRLTVT.

The V and J genes are TRBV4-1 and TRBJ2-5; the match to TRBD2 covers 14 bases. Trimming took 0 bases from V and 2 from J; bases not matched to a gene: 2. The CDR3 spans 17 residues. Germline CDR1 MGHRA, CDR2 YSYEKL. CDR3 amino acids: CASSQEGLAGGQETQYF. The CDR3 DNA reads as TGCGCCAGCAGCCAAGAAGGACTAGCGGGAGGTCAAGAGACCCAGTACTTC.

V usage is TRBV4-2 and J usage is TRBJ1-6; no clear D gene. Germline-derived CDR1 and CDR2 are LGHNA and YNFKEQ. The ends were cut back, 0 bases at V and 10 bases at J, with 13 bases in the middle. The CDR3 totals 15 residues. CDR3 amino acids: CASSQDKVSESPLHF. CDR3 nucleotides: TGTGCCAGCAGCCAAGATAAAGTCTCGGAGTCACCCCTCCACTTT.

This clonotype has ten or more counts. The chain is built from TRBV7-9 and TRBJ2-1, with 8 bases lining up with TRBD1. V was clipped by 5 bases and J by 8 bases; unmatched bases: 2. In germline, CDR1 is SEHNR, CDR2 FQNEAQ (reference sequence). CDR3 length: 12 amino acids. CDR3 coding DNA: TGTGCCAGCAGCGGGACAGGCTATGAGCAGTTCTTC. This encodes CASSGTGYEQFF. Variable domain in full (rest from reference TRBV7-9 and TRBJ2-1): DTGVSQNPRHKITKRGQNVTFRCDPISEHNRLYWYRQTLGQGPEFLTYFQNEAQLEKSRLLSDRFSAERPKGSFSTLEIQRTEQGDSAMYLCASSGTGYEQFFGPGTRLTVL.

This chain uses TRBV3-1 with TRBJ1-5; D remains unclear. In germline, CDR1 is LGHDT, CDR2 YNNKEL (reference sequence). The CDR3 runs 12 residues. V dropped 3 bases and J dropped 4 bases, with 4 bases sitting between them. The CDR3 region has the DNA TGTGCCAGCAGCCAGAGTAATCAGCCCCAGCATTTT. As protein: CASSQSNQPQHF.

This clonotype was observed many times. The rearrangement joins TRBV7-9 to TRBJ2-1; 16 bases align to TRBD2. This CDR3 contains 16 residues. The V gene's germline CDR1 is SEHNR and CDR2 FQNEAQ (reference sequence). The V and J ends lost 4 bases and 7 bases, in that order; junction bases with no gene match: 4. The CDR3 nucleotides read TGTGCCAGCAGCTGGGGACTAGCGGGAGGGAGGAATGAGCAGTTCTTC. It encodes CASSWGLAGGRNEQFF.